The text below deals with one T cell receptor (beta chain). Antigen: not known. Genomic DNA templated the TCR beta VDJ and CDR3 profiling. TCRdb recomputed calls from the reads with MiXCR, one row per CDR3 protein. Here the sample spans 200,000 to 300,000 distinct CDR3 sequences, approximately 79% being singletons. The source of the sample is a study of CD8+CD57+ T cells in acquired aplastic anemia. For the study at large: Sorted CD4+ and CD8+ cells gave an average of roughly 3.5 ug of DNA. Findings and limits, study-wide: Patients and healthy controls showed no significant CD8+ Simpson's diversity difference. Overlapping CD8+ CDR3 repertoires of patients and controls contained nearly 30 shared sequences.

Individuals selected for sequencing had exhibited CD8+CD57+ cell expansion on flow cytometry. All patients had severe acquired aplastic anemia. This sequence was found in a human donor with aplastic anemia. Input material: sorted CD4+, CD8+, or CD8+CD57+ T cells (not recorded which) from PBMCs.

DNA of the CDR3: TGTGCCAGCAGCGTAAAACAAACAGACACAGATACGCAGTATTTT. This encodes CASSVKQTDTDTQYF. The V gene is TRBV24-1, the J gene TRBJ2-3; D uncertain. V lost 11 bases, J lost 2 bases, and 19 bases lay in between. Germline values: CDR1 KGHDR, CDR2 SFDVKD. This CDR3 spans 15 amino acids.